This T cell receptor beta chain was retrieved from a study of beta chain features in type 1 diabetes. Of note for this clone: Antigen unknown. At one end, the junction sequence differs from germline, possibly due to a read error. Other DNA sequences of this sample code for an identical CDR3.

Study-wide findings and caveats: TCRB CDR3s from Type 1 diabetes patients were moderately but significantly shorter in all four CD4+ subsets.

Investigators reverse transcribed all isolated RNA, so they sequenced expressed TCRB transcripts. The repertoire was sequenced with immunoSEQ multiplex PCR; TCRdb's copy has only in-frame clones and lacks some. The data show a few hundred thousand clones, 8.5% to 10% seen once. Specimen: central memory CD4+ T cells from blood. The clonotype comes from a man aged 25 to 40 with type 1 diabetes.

The CDR3: CASSLYRVNDGYTF. As DNA, the CDR3 is TGCGCCAGCAGCCTGTACAGGGTTAATGATGGCTACACCTTC. The rearrangement uses TRBV7-9 and TRBJ1-2; TRBD1 is a possible D gene (6 bases). This CDR3 comprises 14 residues. Germline-derived CDR1 and CDR2 are SEHNR and FQNEAQ (reference sequence).